These T cell receptor beta chains were read from a single sample in a study of T cells in localized non-small cell lung cancer. The repertoire was sequenced with immunoSEQ multiplex PCR; TCRdb's copy has only in-frame clones and lacks some. This sample yields 55,000 to 75,000 clones, of which approximately 93% are seen a single time; roughly 21% belongs to the top ten. This specimen consisted of peripheral blood, obtained before any cancer treatment. The receptors were sampled from a man aged 40-75 years with stage I lung adenocarcinoma. Both conserved end residues are trimmed from each CDR3.

13 | TRBJ2-2 | TRBV9 | ASSVAAGLNGELF
12 | TRBJ1-1 | TRBV2 | ASSEPGGGAEAF
10 | TRBJ2-7 | TRBV7-9 | ASSKDRGGQY
15 | TRBJ2-1 | TRBV28 | ASSLPRGAGAHNEQF
17 | TRBJ2-1 | TRBV7-3 | ASSPGSGGRPPGYNEQF
17 | TRBJ1-1 | TRBV7-9 | ASSSTLGGTGGYNTEAF
12 | TRBJ1-4 | TRBV30 | AWSGQSAGEKLF
12 | TRBJ2-7 | TRBV11-3 | ASSPEGQLYEQY
11 | TRBJ1-1 | TRBV27 | ASSLSRNTEAF
12 | TRBJ1-3 | TRBV11-2 | ASSPRGPGNTIY
14 | TRBJ2-7 | TRBV5-5 | ASSLAVGGAAYEQY
14 | TRBJ2-1 | TRBV7-9 | ASSLDGTGGVWEQF
12 | TRBJ1-5 | TRBV29-1 | SVALTGGEQPQH
15 | TRBJ2-3 | TRBV11-3 | ASSSQAGGKATDTQY
13 | TRBJ2-2 | TRBV10-3 | AISGGLANTGELF
11 | TRBJ2-2 | TRBV19 | ASSSPHTGELF
9 | TRBJ2-7 | TRBV20-1 | SARNSYEQY
13 | TRBJ1-1 | TRBV18 | ASSPLTGVDTEAF
12 | TRBJ1-4 | TRBV6-5 | ASSRGGYNEKLF
12 | TRBJ2-3 | TRBV19 | ASSSGLRTDTQY
13 | TRBJ2-2 | TRBV6-5 | ASSKGLVMAGELF
13 | TRBJ2-7 | TRBV18 | ASSPGTSASYEQY
13 | TRBJ2-3 | TRBV5-4 | ASSGASDTTDTQY
10 | TRBJ2-3 | TRBV2 | ASRTETDTQY
9 | TRBJ1-2 | TRBV7-2 | ASTPGISDT
10 | TRBJ1-5 | TRBV30 | AWDYGGQPQH
10 | TRBJ2-3 | TRBV19 | ASTSRLDTQY
12 | TRBJ1-1 | TRBV2 | ASTLQGWDTEAF
12 | TRBJ2-7 | TRBV7-9 | ASSDRDRPYEQY
12 | TRBJ2-7 | TRBV5-5 | ASNLAGGAYEQY
13 | TRBJ1-3 | TRBV6-5 | ASSSGTGTGNTIY
15 | TRBJ2-7 | TRBV28 | ASSRWEPSFRASEQY
15 | TRBJ2-3 | TRBV10-3 | AIKPRQGRDAQDTQY
12 | TRBJ2-5 | TRBV13 | ASSPPEAGETQY